Listed below are T cell receptor beta chains from one sample, sequenced in a study of a mutant IDH1 vaccine in newly diagnosed glioma. Data came from immunoSEQ multiplex PCR; TCRdb stores just in-frame clones and leaves some out. This table holds 90,000 to 100,000 clones, 85% to 90% found once. Antigen specificity for these receptors is unknown. The material was PBMCs, obtained from a glioma patient whose treatment included an IDH1 peptide vaccine. These TCRs come from a woman in her forties or fifties with glioma. The CDR3 runs from the conserved cysteine through the conserved F or W. D genes are given only for firm matches. The size field is filled for only some rows; it gives once, few, many or a size class.

v_call	d_call	clone_size	j_call	cdr3_aa	cdr3_nt
TRBV5-6	.	.	TRBJ2-7	CASSLAPGPQYEQYF	TGTGCCAGCAGCTTGGCTCCAGGCCCCCAGTACGAGCAGTACTTC
TRBV27	.	.	TRBJ2-4	CASSLYPVAKNIQYF	TGTGCCAGCAGTTTATACCCGGTAGCCAAAAACATTCAGTACTTC
TRBV6-5	.	.	TRBJ1-6	CASSPGFNSPLHF	TGTGCCAGCAGCCCGGGATTTAATTCACCCCTCCACTTT
TRBV30	TRBD2	.	TRBJ2-7	CASPDERGVVQYF	TGTGCCTCCCCAGACGAGCGGGGGGTTGTACAGTACTTC
TRBV6-5	.	.	TRBJ1-4	CASSYWGYRTNEKLFF	TGTGCCAGCAGTTACTGGGGTTATAGGACTAATGAAAAACTGTTTTTT
TRBV27	TRBD1	.	TRBJ1-1	CASSLSTGAWTEAFF	TGTGCCAGCAGTTTATCTACAGGGGCATGGACTGAAGCTTTCTTT
TRBV9	.	.	TRBJ1-5	CASSLGVSSGEPQHF	TGTGCCAGCAGCCTAGGGGTCAGTTCCGGGGAGCCCCAGCATTTT
TRBV29-1	TRBD2	.	TRBJ2-1	CSVGEGLYNEQFF	TGCAGCGTTGGGGAGGGTCTTTACAATGAGCAGTTCTTC
TRBV27	.	.	TRBJ2-1	CASSLRVEGRAYNEQFF	TGTGCCAGCAGTTTAAGGGTGGAGGGCCGGGCTTACAATGAGCAGTTCTTC
TRBV13	.	.	TRBJ2-5	CASSPRDGSYQETQYF	TGTGCCAGCAGCCCAAGAGATGGCAGCTACCAAGAGACCCAGTACTTC
TRBV7-9	.	.	TRBJ2-7	CASSPRGASYEQYF	TGTGCCAGCAGCCCCAGGGGCGCGTCCTACGAGCAGTACTTC
TRBV28	TRBD2	.	TRBJ2-1	CASSTPRTSGRYNEQFF	TGTGCCAGCAGTACCCCCCGGACTAGCGGGAGGTACAATGAGCAGTTCTTC
TRBV27	.	.	TRBJ2-1	CASSREGSYNEQFF	TGTGCCAGCAGTCGAGAAGGGTCCTACAATGAGCAGTTCTTC
TRBV2	.	.	TRBJ1-1	CAGSVQGTEAFF	TGTGCCGGGTCCGTCCAGGGGACTGAAGCTTTCTTT
TRBV7-9	.	.	TRBJ2-7	CASNLARDHEQYF	TGTGCCAGCAATTTGGCCAGAGACCACGAGCAGTACTTC
TRBV27	.	.	TRBJ2-3	CASRGSTTNTQYF	TGTGCCAGCAGGGGATCGACTACAAATACGCAGTATTTT
TRBV28	.	once	TRBJ2-2	CASSLPPTRRWPGELFF	TGTGCCAGCAGTCTCCCCCCCACTAGGCGGTGGCCCGGGGAGCTGTTTTTT
TRBV5-1	.	.	TRBJ2-1	CASSLEPRDYNEQFF	TGCGCCAGCAGCTTGGAGCCCCGTGACTACAATGAGCAGTTCTTC
TRBV6-5	.	.	TRBJ2-5	CATLGANQETQYF	TGTGCCACCCTAGGGGCAAACCAAGAGACCCAGTACTTC
TRBV27	.	.	TRBJ1-2	CATPGPVSFLYGYTF	TGTGCCACTCCTGGGCCGGTGTCCTTTCTCTATGGCTACACCTTC
TRBV7-9	.	.	TRBJ1-1	CASSLLGAGTEAFF	TGTGCCAGCAGCTTATTGGGGGCAGGGACTGAAGCTTTCTTT
TRBV27	.	.	TRBJ2-7	CASSYRVSYEQYF	TGTGCCAGCAGTTATAGGGTCTCCTACGAGCAGTACTTC
TRBV6-5	TRBD1	.	TRBJ2-2	CASSRTGVWTGELFF	TGTGCCAGCAGTCGGACAGGAGTGTGGACCGGGGAGCTGTTTTTT
TRBV5-6	.	.	TRBJ2-2	CASSLDLTTGELFF	TGTGCCAGCAGCTTGGACCTAACCACCGGGGAGCTGTTTTTT
TRBV9	.	.	TRBJ2-7	CASSVGFSSYEQYF	TGTGCCAGCAGCGTAGGGTTTAGCTCCTACGAGCAGTACTTC
TRBV5-1	TRBD1	.	TRBJ1-5	CASSLNTGVGQPQHF	TGCGCCAGCAGCTTGAATACAGGGGTAGGTCAGCCCCAGCATTTT
TRBV7-2	.	.	TRBJ2-1	CASSLSVSSYNEQFF	TGTGCCAGCAGCTTATCGGTATCCTCCTACAATGAGCAGTTCTTC
TRBV5-1	TRBD1	.	TRBJ1-2	CASSFSDRAGGYTF	TGCGCCAGCAGCTTTTCGGACAGGGCTGGTGGCTACACCTTC
TRBV2	.	.	TRBJ2-3	CASSGWDSTDTQYF	TGTGCCAGCAGTGGATGGGACAGCACAGATACGCAGTATTTT
TRBV11-2	TRBD2	.	TRBJ2-4	CASSLAASGRYIQYF	TGTGCCAGCAGCTTAGCTGCTAGCGGGAGATACATTCAGTACTTC
TRBV19	TRBD1	.	TRBJ1-5	CASSIEGTGNQPQHF	TGTGCCAGTAGTATAGAAGGGACAGGGAATCAGCCCCAGCATTTT
TRBV2	TRBD1	.	TRBJ1-2	CASSTGTGYGYTF	TGTGCCAGCAGTACCGGGACAGGGTATGGCTACACCTTC
TRBV7-9	.	.	TRBJ2-6	CASSRWTTAGANVLTF	TGTGCCAGCAGCAGATGGACGACGGCTGGGGCCAACGTCCTGACTTTC
TRBV30	.	.	TRBJ2-1	CAWSFVIEQFF	TGTGCCTGGAGCTTCGTAATTGAGCAGTTCTTC
TRBV2	.	.	TRBJ2-7	CASKAGPTYEQYF	TGTGCCAGCAAGGCAGGACCAACCTACGAGCAGTACTTC
TRBV18	.	.	TRBJ2-7	CASSPAPGGKWYEQYF	TGTGCCAGCTCACCAGCCCCTGGCGGGAAGTGGTACGAGCAGTACTTC
TRBV18	.	.	TRBJ2-2	CASSPYATGELFF	TGTGCCAGCTCACCATATGCCACCGGGGAGCTGTTTTTT